This passage covers 16 T cell receptor beta chains from one sample sequenced in a study of cytomegalovirus exposure and HLA in healthy donors. The PCR employed 60 Vbeta primers together with 13 Jbeta primers. Sequencing used immunoSEQ multiplex PCR; TCRdb keeps in-frame clones, though not all of them. The table has 200,000 or so clones, approximately 78% seen once. The sequencing input was PBMCs. The receptors here all came from a woman in her fifties or sixties in good health and CMV-seropositive.

The sample holds one count of this clone. The chain recombines TRBV15 with TRBJ2-5, with 10 bases that match TRBD2. Trimming took 2 bases from V and 2 from J; bases not matched to a gene: 2. The CDR3 consists of 15 residues. Per the germline V gene, CDR1 is LNHNV and CDR2 is YYDKDF (reference sequence). CDR3 protein: CATSRLAGAQETQYF. The CDR3 bases are TGTGCCACCAGCAGACTAGCGGGGGCTCAAGAGACCCAGTACTTC.

This clone was found once. The chain links TRBV28 to TRBJ1-6, with TRBD1 identical over 12 bases. This CDR3 is built from 15 residues. In germline, CDR1 is MDHEN, CDR2 SYDVKM. V shed 6 bases, J shed 12 bases, and the junction held 9 bases outside the gene matches. CDR3 amino acids: CASRQAGTGGQPLHF. The CDR3 region has the DNA TGTGCCAGCAGGCAAGCCGGGACAGGGGGCCAACCCCTCCACTTT.

V and J are TRBV4-3 and TRBJ2-6, with D perhaps matching TRBD1 (5 bases). CDR1 and CDR2 from the germline V gene are LGHNA and YSLEER. Trimming shortened V by 0 bases and J by 1 base, and 7 bases separated the two germline ends. The length of the CDR3 is 16 residues. The DNA of the CDR3 is TGCGCCAGCAGCCAAGAGCAGGGTTCTGGGGCCAACGTCCTGACTTTC. Encoded protein: CASSQEQGSGANVLTF.

The chain recombines TRBV29-1 with TRBJ2-2, with TRBD2 matching 13 bases. This CDR3 is 17 amino acids long. V gave up 6 bases and J gave up 0 bases; unmatched junction bases: 7. Germline CDR1 SQVTM, CDR2 ANQGSEA. CDR3 sequence: CSVARTSGGTNTGELFF. In DNA, the CDR3 is TGCAGCGTCGCTAGGACTAGCGGGGGCACGAACACCGGGGAGCTGTTTTTT.

V gene TRBV7-8 combines with J gene TRBJ1-1, with D maybe TRBD1 (5 bases). The CDR3 runs 19 residues. Germline CDR1 reads SGHVS; CDR2 reads FQNEAQ. The ends were cut back, 0 bases at V and 1 base at J, with 21 bases in the middle. CDR3 nucleotide sequence: TGTGCCAGCAGCTTAGCGGGGGGGAGCGAAATCCCCCGGAACACTGAAGCTTTCTTT. It encodes CASSLAGGSEIPRNTEAFF.

A few counts support this clone. V and J are TRBV28 and TRBJ2-1; D may be TRBD1 (6 bases). With 5 bases removed from V and 7 bases from J, the gap between germline ends came to 21 bases. The CDR3 length is 16 residues. Germline loops: CDR1 MDHEN, CDR2 SYDVKM. Written as DNA, the CDR3 is TGTGCCAGCAGTGCCCTTCTTAGGGGGTTGACAAATGAGCAGTTCTTC. Translation: CASSALLRGLTNEQFF.

This clone was seen a handful of times. V and J are TRBV28 and TRBJ1-2; D perhaps matches TRBD1 (5 bases). V lost 5 bases, J lost 8 bases, and 18 bases lay in between. Germline values: CDR1 MDHEN, CDR2 SYDVKM. The CDR3 contains 14 residues. Here the CDR3 reads CASSPLTVLTGYTF. In nucleotides, the CDR3 is TGTGCCAGCAGTCCATTGACAGTATTGACAGGCTACACCTTC.

The chain links TRBV28 to TRBJ2-1; 7 bases match TRBD2. Germline assignment: CDR1 MDHEN and CDR2 SYDVKM. V lost 6 bases, J lost 2 bases, and 7 bases stayed unmatched. CDR3 length equals 15 residues. CDR3 in amino acids: CASSSPSGAYNEQFF. CDR3 DNA sequence: TGTGCCAGCAGCTCTCCCAGCGGGGCCTACAATGAGCAGTTCTTC.

The chain carries TRBV7-3 and TRBJ2-1; a possible D gene is TRBD2 (6 bases). Looked up from germline, CDR1 is SGHTA and CDR2 is FQGTGA. The CDR3 covers 15 residues. V was pared by 5 bases and J by 8 bases, with 19 bases between. The CDR3 DNA reads as TGTGCCAGCAGCCCTCATAGCGGTGGGCTAGATGAGCAGTTCTTC. Translated: CASSPHSGGLDEQFF.

The chain carries TRBV19 and TRBJ2-2; the D is unclear. The germline V gene has CDR1 LNHDA and CDR2 SQIVND (reference sequence). V was cut by 0 bases and J by 5 bases, with 7 bases left in between. This CDR3 contains 14 residues. This chain's CDR3 is CASSIDRRTGELFF. As DNA, the CDR3 is TGTGCCAGTAGTATAGATCGCAGGACCGGGGAGCTGTTTTTT.

For this clone: Other DNA sequences in the same sample also yield this CDR3. J is TRBJ2-3 and V is TRBV7-9; unclear D gene. The V gene's germline CDR1 is SEHNR and CDR2 FQNEAQ (reference sequence). V was shortened by 1 base and J by 3 bases, with 8 bases between the two germline ends. The CDR3 loop spans 14 amino acids. CDR3 protein: CASSLGLSTDTQYF. For the CDR3, the DNA is TGTGCCAGCAGCTTAGGCCTCAGTACAGATACGCAGTATTTT. The full variable domain, its missing parts supplied by reference TRBV7-9 and TRBJ2-3, is DTGVSQNPRHKITKRGQNVTFRCDPISEHNRLYWYRQTLGQGPEFLTYFQNEAQLEKSRLLSDRFSAERPKGSFSTLEIQRTEQGDSAMYLCASSLGLSTDTQYFGPGTRLTVL.

This sequence joins TRBV10-1 and TRBJ2-3; perhaps TRBD2 as D (6 bases). CDR1 and CDR2 (germline): WNHNN, SYGVQD (reference sequence). V lost 1 base and J 2 bases, leaving 13 bases between the germline ends. The CDR3 contains 16 residues. The CDR3 nucleotides are TGCGCCAGCAGTGAGTTTAGCGGAGCGACCACAGATACGCAGTATTTT. Its translation: CASSEFSGATTDTQYF.

This clone was detected a few times. J is TRBJ1-6 and V is TRBV6-1; 7 nucleotides align to TRBD1. V was clipped by 6 bases and J by 7 bases; unmatched bases: 3. This CDR3 is 13 amino acids long. CDR1 and CDR2 from the germline V gene are MNHNS and SASEGT. CDR3 in amino acids: CASRTGRNSPLHF. The CDR3 DNA sequence: TGTGCCAGCAGGACAGGGCGCAATTCACCCCTCCACTTT.

Details on this clone: Given the absence of the conserved phenylalanine or tryptophan at the CDR3 end, a read error is likely. V and J are TRBV28 and TRBJ1-2, with TRBD1 as a possible D gene (6 bases). Trimming took off 1 base at V and 2 bases at J, with 14 bases between the two ends. Germline CDR1 and CDR2: MDHEN and SYDVKM. The CDR3 covers 16 residues. The DNA for the CDR3 is TGTGCCAGCAGTTTATTAGCGGGGGGCCGAAACTATGGCTACACCTCC. Translating gives CASSLLAGGRNYGYTS.

The CDR3 DNA sequence: TGTGCCAGCAGCTTAGGGACAGCCAGATTGTACGAGCAGTACTTC. This sequence encodes CASSLGTARLYEQYF. This chain joins TRBV11-2 and TRBJ2-7; D perhaps matches TRBD1 (6 bases). Germline V gene lookup returns CDR1 SGHAT and CDR2 FQNNGV. With 1 base removed from V and 4 bases from J, the gap between germline ends came to 14 bases. The CDR3 extends over 15 amino acids.

The rearrangement uses TRBV9 and TRBJ2-7; D gene unclear. The CDR3 covers 15 residues. Germline V gene sequence: CDR1 SGDLS, CDR2 YYNGEE. V lost 0 bases, J lost 0 bases, and 10 bases lay in between. In DNA form, the CDR3 reads TGTGCCAGCAGCGTAGCCCCGTTCAGCTCCTACGAGCAGTACTTC. Protein product: CASSVAPFSSYEQYF.